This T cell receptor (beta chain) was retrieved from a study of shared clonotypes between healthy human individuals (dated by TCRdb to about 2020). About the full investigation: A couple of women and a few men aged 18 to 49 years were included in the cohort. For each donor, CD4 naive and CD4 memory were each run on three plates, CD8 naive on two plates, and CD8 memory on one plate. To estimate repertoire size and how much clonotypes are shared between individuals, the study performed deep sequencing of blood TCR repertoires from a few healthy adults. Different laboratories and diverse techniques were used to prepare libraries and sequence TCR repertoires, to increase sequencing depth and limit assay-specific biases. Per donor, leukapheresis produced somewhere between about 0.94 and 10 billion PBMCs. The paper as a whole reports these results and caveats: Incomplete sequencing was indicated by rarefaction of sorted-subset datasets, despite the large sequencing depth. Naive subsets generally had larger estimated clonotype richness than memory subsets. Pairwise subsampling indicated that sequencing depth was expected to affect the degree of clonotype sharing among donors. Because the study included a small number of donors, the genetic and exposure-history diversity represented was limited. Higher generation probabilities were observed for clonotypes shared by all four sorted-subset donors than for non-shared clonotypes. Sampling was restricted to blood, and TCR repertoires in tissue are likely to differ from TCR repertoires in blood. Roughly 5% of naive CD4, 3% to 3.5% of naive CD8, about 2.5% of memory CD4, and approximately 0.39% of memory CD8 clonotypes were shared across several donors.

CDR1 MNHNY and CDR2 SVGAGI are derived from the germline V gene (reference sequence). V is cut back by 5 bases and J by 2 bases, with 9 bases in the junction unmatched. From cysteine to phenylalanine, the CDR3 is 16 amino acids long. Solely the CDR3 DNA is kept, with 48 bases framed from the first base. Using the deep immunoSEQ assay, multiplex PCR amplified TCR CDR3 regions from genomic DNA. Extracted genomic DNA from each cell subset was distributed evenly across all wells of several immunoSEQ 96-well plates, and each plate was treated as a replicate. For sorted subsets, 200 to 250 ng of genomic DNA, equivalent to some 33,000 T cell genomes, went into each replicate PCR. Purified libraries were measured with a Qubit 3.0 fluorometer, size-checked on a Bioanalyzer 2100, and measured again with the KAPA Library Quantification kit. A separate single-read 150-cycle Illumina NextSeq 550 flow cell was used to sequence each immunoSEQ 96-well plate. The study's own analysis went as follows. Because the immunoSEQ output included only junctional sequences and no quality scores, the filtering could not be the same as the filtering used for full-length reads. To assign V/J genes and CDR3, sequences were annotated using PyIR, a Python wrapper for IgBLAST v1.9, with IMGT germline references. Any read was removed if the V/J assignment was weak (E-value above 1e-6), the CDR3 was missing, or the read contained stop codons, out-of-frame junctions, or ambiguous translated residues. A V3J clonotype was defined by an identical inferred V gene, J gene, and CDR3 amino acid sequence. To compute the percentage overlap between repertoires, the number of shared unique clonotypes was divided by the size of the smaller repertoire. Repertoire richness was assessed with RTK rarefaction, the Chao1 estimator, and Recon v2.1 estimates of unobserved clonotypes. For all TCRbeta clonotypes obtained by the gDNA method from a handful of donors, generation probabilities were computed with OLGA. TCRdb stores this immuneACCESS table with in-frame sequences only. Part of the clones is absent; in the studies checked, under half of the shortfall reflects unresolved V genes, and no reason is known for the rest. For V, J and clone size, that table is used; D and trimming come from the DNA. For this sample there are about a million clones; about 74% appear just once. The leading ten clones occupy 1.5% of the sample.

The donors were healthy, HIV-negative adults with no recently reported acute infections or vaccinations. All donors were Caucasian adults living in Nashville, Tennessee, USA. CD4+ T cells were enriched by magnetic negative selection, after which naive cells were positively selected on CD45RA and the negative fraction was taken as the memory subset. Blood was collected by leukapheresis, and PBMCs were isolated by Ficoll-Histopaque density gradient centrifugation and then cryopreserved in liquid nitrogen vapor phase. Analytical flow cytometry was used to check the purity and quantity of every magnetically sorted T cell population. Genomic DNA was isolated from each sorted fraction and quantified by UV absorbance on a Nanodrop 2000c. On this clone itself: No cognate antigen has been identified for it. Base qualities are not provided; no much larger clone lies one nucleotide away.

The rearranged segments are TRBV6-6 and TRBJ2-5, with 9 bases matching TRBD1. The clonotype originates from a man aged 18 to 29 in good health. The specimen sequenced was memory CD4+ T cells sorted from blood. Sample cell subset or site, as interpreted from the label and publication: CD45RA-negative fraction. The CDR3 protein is CASSPGQGKRQETQYF. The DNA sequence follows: TGTGCCAGCAGTCCCGGACAGGGGAAACGGCAAGAGACCCAGTACTTC.